This T cell receptor beta chain was captured in a study of blood T cell repertoires in COVID-19. The count of this clone is one. This CDR3 region has 16 residues. Germline CDR1 reads SGHTA; CDR2 reads FQGNSA. Deletions cut 5 bases from V and 6 bases from J, with 17 bases between. The assay was immunoSEQ multiplex PCR, and TCRdb's table has in-frame clones only and misses some. The top ten hold over 7.5% of the sample, which has some 200,000 clones, about 85% seen once. The sequencing input was peripheral blood. This sequence was found in a woman older than 75 with acute or convalescent COVID-19. This chain links TRBV7-2 with TRBJ1-6, with a weak D call TRBD1 (6 bases). The CDR3 loop is CASSPRGGRGNSPLHF. The CDR3 DNA reads as TGTGCCAGCAGCCCAAGAGGGGGTAGGGGTAATTCACCCCTCCACTTT.